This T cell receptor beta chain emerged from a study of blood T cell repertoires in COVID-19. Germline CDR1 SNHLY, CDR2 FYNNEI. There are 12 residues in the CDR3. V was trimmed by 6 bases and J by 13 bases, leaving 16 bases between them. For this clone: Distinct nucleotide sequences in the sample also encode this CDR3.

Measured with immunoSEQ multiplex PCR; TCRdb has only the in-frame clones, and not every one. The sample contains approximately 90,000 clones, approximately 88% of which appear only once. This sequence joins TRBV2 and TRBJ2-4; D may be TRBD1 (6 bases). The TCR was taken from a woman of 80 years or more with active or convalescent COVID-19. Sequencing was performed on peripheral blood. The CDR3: CASSGTWGFQYF. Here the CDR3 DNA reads TGTGCCAGCAGCGGGACATGGGGATTCCAGTACTTC.